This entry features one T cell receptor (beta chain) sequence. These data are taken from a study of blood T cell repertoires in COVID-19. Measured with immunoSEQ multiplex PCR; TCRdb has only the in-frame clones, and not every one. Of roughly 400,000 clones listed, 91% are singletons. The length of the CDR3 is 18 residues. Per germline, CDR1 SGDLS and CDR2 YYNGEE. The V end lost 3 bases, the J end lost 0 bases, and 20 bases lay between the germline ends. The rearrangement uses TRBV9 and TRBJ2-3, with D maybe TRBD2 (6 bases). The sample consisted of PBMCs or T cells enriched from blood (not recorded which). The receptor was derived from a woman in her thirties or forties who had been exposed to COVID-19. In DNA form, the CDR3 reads TGTGCCAGCAGCGCTCGGGACTCAAAACTAACTAGCACAGATACGCAGTATTTT. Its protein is CASSARDSKLTSTDTQYF.